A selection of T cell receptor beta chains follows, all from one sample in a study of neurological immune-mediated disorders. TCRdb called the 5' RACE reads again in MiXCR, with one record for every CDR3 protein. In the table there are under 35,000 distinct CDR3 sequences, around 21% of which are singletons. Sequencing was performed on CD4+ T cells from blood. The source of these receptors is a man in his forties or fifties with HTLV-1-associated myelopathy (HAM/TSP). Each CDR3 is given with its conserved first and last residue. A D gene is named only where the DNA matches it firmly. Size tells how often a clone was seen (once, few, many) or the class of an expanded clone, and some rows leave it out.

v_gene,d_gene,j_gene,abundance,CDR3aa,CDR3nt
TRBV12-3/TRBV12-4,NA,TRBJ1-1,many,CASMNTEAFF,TGTGCCAGCATGAACACTGAAGCTTTCTTT
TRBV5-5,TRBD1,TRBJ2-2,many,CASTTGGSGELFF,TGTGCCAGCACGACAGGGGGTTCCGGGGAGCTGTTTTTT
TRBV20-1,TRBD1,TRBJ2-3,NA,CSATSPGQWFGTQYF,TGCAGTGCTACAAGTCCGGGACAGTGGTTTGGTACGCAGTATTTT
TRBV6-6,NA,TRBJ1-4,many,CASSYGPRGKLFF,TGTGCCAGCAGTTACGGCCCTCGAGGAAAACTGTTTTTT
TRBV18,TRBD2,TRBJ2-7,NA,CASSPQGGRALNEQYF,TGTGCCAGCTCACCGCAGGGCGGGAGGGCTCTCAACGAGCAGTACTTC
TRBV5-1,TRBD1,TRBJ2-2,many,CASSPALQGAVTGELFF,TGCGCCAGCAGCCCGGCACTACAGGGGGCCGTCACCGGGGAGCTGTTTTTT
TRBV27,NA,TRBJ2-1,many,CASSPPTSYFSNEQFF,TGTGCCAGCAGTCCCCCCACTAGTTATTTCAGCAATGAGCAGTTCTTC
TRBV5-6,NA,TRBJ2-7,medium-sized,CASSLRSDTYLDF,TGTGCCAGCAGCTTGAGAAGTGACACGTATTTGGACTTC
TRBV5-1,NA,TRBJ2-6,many,CASSLPGANVLTF,TGCGCCAGCAGCTTGCCGGGGGCCAACGTCCTGACTTTC
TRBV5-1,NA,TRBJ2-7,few,CASSLSPTARYEQYF,TGCGCCAGCAGCTTGTCTCCGACCGCGCGCTACGAGCAGTACTTC
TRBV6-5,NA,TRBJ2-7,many,CASGTAYEQYF,TGTGCCAGCGGGACGGCCTACGAGCAGTACTTC
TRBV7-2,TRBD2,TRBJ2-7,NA,CASSLNSGGGTGYEQYF,TGTGCCAGCAGCCTTAACAGCGGGGGCGGGACCGGCTACGAGCAGTACTTC
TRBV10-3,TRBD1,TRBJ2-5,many,CAISESSDRVLKTQYF,TGTGCCATCAGTGAGTCGTCGGACAGGGTTTTGAAGACCCAGTACTTC
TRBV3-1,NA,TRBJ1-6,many,CASRLGTSNSPLHF,TGTGCCAGCCGCCTCGGGACAAGTAATTCACCCCTCCACTTT
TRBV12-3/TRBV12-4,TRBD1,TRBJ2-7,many,CASSLSGQGLEQYF,TGTGCCAGCAGTTTAAGTGGACAGGGTCTCGAGCAGTACTTC
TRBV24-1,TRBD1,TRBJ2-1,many,CATRGADRVHSEQFF,TGTGCCACCAGGGGGGCGGACAGGGTGCATAGTGAGCAGTTCTTC
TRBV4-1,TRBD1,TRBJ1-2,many,CASSQDWNRGEGYTF,TGCGCCAGCAGCCAAGACTGGAACAGGGGAGAAGGCTACACCTTC
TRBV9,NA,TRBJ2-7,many,CASSVGQGTIYEQYF,TGTGCCAGCAGCGTAGGGCAGGGGACCATCTACGAGCAGTACTTC
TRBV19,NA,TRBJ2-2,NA,CASSILSGANTGELFF,TGTGCCAGTAGTATTCTCAGTGGGGCGAACACCGGGGAGCTGTTTTTT
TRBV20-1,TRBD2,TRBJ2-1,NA,CSARLGLGGGEQFF,TGCAGTGCTCGTCTGGGGTTGGGGGGGGGTGAGCAGTTCTTC
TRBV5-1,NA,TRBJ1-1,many,CASSDWADTEAFF,TGCGCCAGCAGCGACTGGGCCGACACTGAAGCTTTCTTT
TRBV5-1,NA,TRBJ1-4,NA,CTSSLGRRSNEKLFF,TGCACCAGCAGCTTGGGGAGACGCAGCAATGAAAAACTGTTTTTT
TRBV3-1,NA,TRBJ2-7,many,CASSQDRTGTYEQYF,TGTGCCAGCAGCCAAGATCGAACAGGGACCTACGAGCAGTACTTC
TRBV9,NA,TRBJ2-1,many,CASSPRPGVAYNEQFF,TGTGCCAGCAGCCCACGACCGGGGGTGGCGTACAATGAGCAGTTCTTC
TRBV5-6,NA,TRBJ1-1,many,CASSRVGTPNTEAFF,TGTGCCAGCAGCCGAGTCGGGACACCCAACACTGAAGCTTTCTTT
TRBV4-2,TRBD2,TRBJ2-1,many,CASSQAGTWRTSGRNEQFF,TGTGCCAGCAGCCAAGCTGGGACTTGGAGGACTAGCGGGAGGAATGAGCAGTTCTTC
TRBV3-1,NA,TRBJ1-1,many,CASSGLTQGSPEAFF,TGTGCCAGCAGCGGCCTGACGCAGGGATCCCCTGAAGCTTTCTTT
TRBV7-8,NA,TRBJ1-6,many,CASSLEAGRSNSPLHF,TGTGCCAGCAGCTTAGAGGCGGGACGGTCAAATTCACCCCTCCACTTT
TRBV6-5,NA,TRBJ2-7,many,CASSYDSRYEQYF,TGTGCCAGCAGTTATGACAGTCGCTACGAGCAGTACTTC
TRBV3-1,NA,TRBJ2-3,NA,CASSPWESTDTQYF,TGTGCCAGCAGCCCATGGGAGAGCACAGATACGCAGTATTTT
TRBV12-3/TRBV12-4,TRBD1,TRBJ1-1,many,CASSLAGPGGLNTEAFF,TGTGCCAGCAGTTTAGCCGGGCCAGGGGGCTTGAACACTGAAGCTTTCTTT
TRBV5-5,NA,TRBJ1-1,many,CASIGLTQINTEAFF,TGTGCCAGCATAGGTTTGACCCAAATCAACACTGAAGCTTTCTTT
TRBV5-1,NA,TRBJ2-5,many,CASSFQETQYF,TGCGCCAGCAGCTTCCAAGAGACCCAGTACTTC
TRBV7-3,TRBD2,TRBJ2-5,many,CASSLTGSGRPNGETQYF,TGTGCCAGCAGCTTAACGGGGAGCGGGAGGCCGAATGGAGAGACCCAGTACTTC
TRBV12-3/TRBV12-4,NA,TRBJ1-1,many,CASTPGHSNTEAFF,TGTGCCAGCACCCCCGGTCACTCGAACACTGAAGCTTTCTTT
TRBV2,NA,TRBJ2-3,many,CASSWGPGTDTQYF,TGTGCCAGCTCCTGGGGGCCCGGCACAGATACGCAGTATTTT
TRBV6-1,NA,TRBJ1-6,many,CASSRYAADNSPLHF,TGTGCCAGCAGCAGATACGCCGCCGATAATTCACCCCTCCACTTT
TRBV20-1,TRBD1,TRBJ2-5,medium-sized,CSARDYRGLETQYF,TGCAGTGCTAGAGATTATAGGGGGCTAGAGACCCAGTACTTC
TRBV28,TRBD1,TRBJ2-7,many,CASSSRGQGSPWEQYF,TGTGCCAGCAGTTCCCGGGGACAGGGATCCCCTTGGGAGCAGTACTTC
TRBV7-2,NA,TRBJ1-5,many,CASSFDSSNQPQHF,TGTGCCAGCAGCTTCGACAGCTCCAATCAGCCCCAGCATTTT
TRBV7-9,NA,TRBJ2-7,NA,CASSLGQFPPYEQYF,TGTGCCAGCAGCTTAGGTCAGTTCCCTCCCTACGAGCAGTACTTC
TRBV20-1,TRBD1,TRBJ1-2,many,CSADAGTGYGYTF,TGCAGTGCGGATGCCGGGACAGGGTATGGCTACACCTTC
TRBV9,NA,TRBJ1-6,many,CASSVEDNNSPLHF,TGTGCCAGCAGCGTAGAAGACAATAATTCACCCCTCCACTTT
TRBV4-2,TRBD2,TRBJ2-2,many,CASSPLASGNSGELFF,TGTGCCAGCAGCCCCCTGGCTAGCGGGAATAGCGGGGAGCTGTTTTTT
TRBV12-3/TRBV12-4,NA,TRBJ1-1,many,CASSLGLRRGTEAFF,TGTGCCAGCAGTTTAGGGCTTCGACGAGGGACTGAAGCTTTCTTT
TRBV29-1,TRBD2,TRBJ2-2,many,CSVAGGAGTGELFF,TGCAGCGTTGCCGGGGGGGCAGGCACCGGGGAGCTGTTTTTT
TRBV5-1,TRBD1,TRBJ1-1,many,CASSGQVNTEAFF,TGCGCCAGCAGTGGACAGGTGAACACTGAAGCTTTCTTT
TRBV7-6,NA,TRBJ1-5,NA,CASNSGTFNQPQHF,TGTGCCAGCAACTCTGGGACATTCAATCAGCCCCAGCATTTT
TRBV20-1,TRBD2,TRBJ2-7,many,CSARDTGGRLVQYF,TGCAGTGCTAGGGACACGGGCGGGAGACTGGTGCAGTACTTC
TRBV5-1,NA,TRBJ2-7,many,CASSPEGLYEQYF,TGCGCCAGCAGCCCGGAGGGGCTCTACGAGCAGTACTTC
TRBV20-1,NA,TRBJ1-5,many,CSAGGDRRNQPQHF,TGCAGTGCGGGAGGAGACAGGCGCAATCAGCCCCAGCATTTT
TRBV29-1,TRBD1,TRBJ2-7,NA,CSVWTGGREQYF,TGCAGCGTTTGGACAGGGGGCAGGGAGCAGTACTTC
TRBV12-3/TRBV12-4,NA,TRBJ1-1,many,CASSPPGRKRFEAFF,TGTGCCAGCAGTCCCCCGGGACGGAAAAGGTTCGAAGCTTTCTTT
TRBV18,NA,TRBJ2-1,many,CASSPISYNEQFF,TGTGCCAGCTCACCAATCAGCTACAATGAGCAGTTCTTC